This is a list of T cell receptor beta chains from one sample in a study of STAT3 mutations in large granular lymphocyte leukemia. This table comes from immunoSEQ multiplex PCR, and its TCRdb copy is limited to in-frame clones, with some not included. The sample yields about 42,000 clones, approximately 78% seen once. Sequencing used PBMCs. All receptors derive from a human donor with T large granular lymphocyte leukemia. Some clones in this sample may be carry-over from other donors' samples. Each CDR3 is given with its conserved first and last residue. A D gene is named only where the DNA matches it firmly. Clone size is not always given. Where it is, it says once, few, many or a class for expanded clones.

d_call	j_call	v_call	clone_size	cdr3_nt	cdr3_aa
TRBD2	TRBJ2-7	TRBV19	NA	TGTGCCAGTAGACGGACTAGCGGGGGGGCCTCCGAGCAGTACTTC	CASRRTSGGASEQYF
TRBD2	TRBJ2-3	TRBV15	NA	TGTGCCACCAGCAGAGAACTAGCGGGGAAGCAGTATTTT	CATSRELAGKQYF
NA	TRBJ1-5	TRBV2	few	TGTGCCAGCAGTGAAGTCCCAATTCAGCCCCAGCATTTT	CASSEVPIQPQHF
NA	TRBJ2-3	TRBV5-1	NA	TGCGCCAGCAGCTCTAGCCCCTTGAGCACAGATACGCAGTATTTT	CASSSSPLSTDTQYF
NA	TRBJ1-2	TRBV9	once	TGTGCCAGCAGCGAGAAGGTTTTATATGGCTACACCTTC	CASSEKVLYGYTF
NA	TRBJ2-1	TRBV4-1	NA	TGCGCCAGCAGCCAAGTCCCCCCTGTGGGGATGGGGGATGAGCAGTTCTTC	CASSQVPPVGMGDEQFF
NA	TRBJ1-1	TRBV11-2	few	TGTGCCAGCAGCTTATCCCACGGGAACACTGAAGCTTTCTTT	CASSLSHGNTEAFF
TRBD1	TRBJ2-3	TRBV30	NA	TGTGCCTGGAGTCCTTTCGGGACAGGTTTGACAGATACGCAGTATTTT	CAWSPFGTGLTDTQYF
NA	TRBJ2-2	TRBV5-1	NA	TGCGCCAGCAGCAAGGACAGCCCGAACACCGGGGAGCTGTTTTTT	CASSKDSPNTGELFF
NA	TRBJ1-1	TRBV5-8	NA	TGTGCCAGCAGCCGAGCCTTCAGGGGAGCTGAAGCTTTCTTT	CASSRAFRGAEAFF
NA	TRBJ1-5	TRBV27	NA	TGTGCCAGCAGTTTACGGGGGCCTTATAGCAATCAGCCCCAGCATTTT	CASSLRGPYSNQPQHF
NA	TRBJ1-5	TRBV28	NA	TGTGCCAGCAGAGGCCCGGGGACATATCAGCCCCAGCATTTT	CASRGPGTYQPQHF
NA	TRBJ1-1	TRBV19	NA	TGTGCCAGTAAAGGCCCACTGGACACTGAAGCTTTCTTT	CASKGPLDTEAFF
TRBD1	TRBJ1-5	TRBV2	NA	TGTGCCAGCAGTGCGGACAGGGGGCTTCATCAGCCCCAGCATTTT	CASSADRGLHQPQHF
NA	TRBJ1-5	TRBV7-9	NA	TGTGCCAGCAGTCGGGGGGGCCTCAATCAGCCCCAGCATTTT	CASSRGGLNQPQHF
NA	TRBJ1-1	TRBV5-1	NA	TGCGCCAGCAGCTTAAGTGCGAACACTGAAGCTTTCTTT	CASSLSANTEAFF
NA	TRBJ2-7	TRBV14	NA	TGTGCCAGCAGCCGCCTACAGGGATTGGGCTACGAGCAGTACTTC	CASSRLQGLGYEQYF
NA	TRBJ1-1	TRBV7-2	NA	TGTGCCAGCAGCGCTCGTCCGGGGATTGGTGAAGCTTTCTTT	CASSARPGIGEAFF
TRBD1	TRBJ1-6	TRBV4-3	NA	TGCGCCAGCAGTTGGGACAGGGATAATTCACCCCTCCACTTT	CASSWDRDNSPLHF
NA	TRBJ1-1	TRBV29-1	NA	TGCAGCGTTGATCGGGGAAGGAACACTGAAGCTTTCTTT	CSVDRGRNTEAFF
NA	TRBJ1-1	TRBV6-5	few	TGTGCCAGCAGTTACTCGAAGTTGAGGCGAAACACTGAAGCTTTCTTT	CASSYSKLRRNTEAFF
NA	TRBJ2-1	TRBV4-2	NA	TGTGCCAGCAGCCAAGAGGGCGGCGACTCGAACAATGAGCAGTTCTTC	CASSQEGGDSNNEQFF
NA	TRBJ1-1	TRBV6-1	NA	TGTGCCACCCTGGGATGGCCTATGAACACTGAAGCTTTCTTT	CATLGWPMNTEAFF
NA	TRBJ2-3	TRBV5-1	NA	TGCGCCAGCAGCTTTGGCGGACAGTCAGATACGCAGTATTTT	CASSFGGQSDTQYF
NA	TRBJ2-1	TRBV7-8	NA	TGTGCCAGCAGCCCTCCGCGAAGACAGCCTACCTACAATGAGCAGTTCTTC	CASSPPRRQPTYNEQFF
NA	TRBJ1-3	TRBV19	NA	TGTGCCAGTTCGACAGGCTCTGGAAACACCATATATTTT	CASSTGSGNTIYF
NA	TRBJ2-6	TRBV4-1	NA	TGCGCCAGCAGCCAAGCTGGGGCCAACGTCCTGACTTTC	CASSQAGANVLTF
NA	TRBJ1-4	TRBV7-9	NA	TGTGCCAGCAGCTTTGCAACTAATGAAAAACTGTTTTTT	CASSFATNEKLFF
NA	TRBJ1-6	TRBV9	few	TGTGCCAGCAGCGTAGCCGCGACCGATTCACCCCTCCACTTT	CASSVAATDSPLHF
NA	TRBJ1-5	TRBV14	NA	TGTGCCAGCAGCCACCGTGCTGAGCCCCAGCATTTT	CASSHRAEPQHF
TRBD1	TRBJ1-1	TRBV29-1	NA	TGCAGCGCCCTGGACAGGATGAACACTGAAGCTTTCTTT	CSALDRMNTEAFF
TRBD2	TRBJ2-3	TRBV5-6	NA	TGTGCCAGCAGCTTATTTATGGGCCCCAGGGCGGGGGGCATAGATACGCAGTATTTT	CASSLFMGPRAGGIDTQYF
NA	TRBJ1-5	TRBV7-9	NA	TGTGCCAGCAGCTTAGAACAAACAGGGATTGGCAATCAGCCCCAGCATTTT	CASSLEQTGIGNQPQHF
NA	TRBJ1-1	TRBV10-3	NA	TGTGCCATCAGGGCAGGGGAGGTTGGTGAAGCTTTCTTT	CAIRAGEVGEAFF
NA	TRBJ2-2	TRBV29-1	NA	TGCAGCGTTGGGGCGGCGGGCGCCGGGGAGCTGTTTTTT	CSVGAAGAGELFF
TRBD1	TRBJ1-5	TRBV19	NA	TGTGCCACCAACAGGAGGGGGCCTCATAGCAATCAGCCCCAGCATTTT	CATNRRGPHSNQPQHF
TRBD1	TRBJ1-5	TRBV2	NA	TGTGCCAGCAGGGACAGGGAAGGAGGGCCCCAGCATTTT	CASRDREGGPQHF